Below, 10 T cell receptor beta chains from the same sample are listed, as sequenced in a study of OX40 agonist ivuxolimab in advanced cancers. Produced via immunoSEQ multiplex PCR; TCRdb's table is partial and in-frame only. The sample carries around 72,000 clones, 90% to 95% recorded once. Sequenced here: CD4+ or CD8+ T cells sorted from blood, sampled in a trial of the OX40 agonist ivuxolimab. The receptors shown here come from an adult with an advanced solid tumor such as melanoma, head and neck, liver or kidney cancer.

This chain links TRBV5-1 with TRBJ2-2, with a weak D call TRBD1 (6 bases). The CDR3 loop spans 16 amino acids. The V end was cut by 1 base, the J end by 3 bases, with 13 bases between. Germline V gene lookup returns CDR1 SGHRS and CDR2 YFSETQ. Here the CDR3 reads CASSLTFGQHTGELFF. In nucleotides, the CDR3 is TGCGCCAGCAGCTTGACCTTCGGACAGCACACCGGGGAGCTGTTTTTT.

The genes are TRBV7-2 and TRBJ1-5; 7 bases map to TRBD1. The germline gives CDR1 SGHTA, CDR2 FQGNSA. This CDR3 contains 14 residues. Germline trimming cut 5 bases from V and 7 bases from J; bases unmatched to any gene: 8. The CDR3 protein is CASSPGTVSQPQHF. CDR3 DNA sequence: TGTGCCAGCAGCCCAGGGACAGTCTCACAGCCCCAGCATTTT.

V and J are TRBV19 and TRBJ1-2; a weak D match, TRBD1 (6 bases). The CDR3 loop spans 14 amino acids. Per germline, CDR1 LNHDA and CDR2 SQIVND (reference sequence). Trimming took 6 bases from V and 6 from J, leaving 17 bases between them. The CDR3 loop is CASSVTGIQNGYTF. The CDR3 DNA sequence: TGTGCCAGTAGCGTCACAGGGATTCAGAATGGCTACACCTTC.

The rearrangement links TRBV6-5 to TRBJ1-2; perhaps TRBD1 as D (5 bases). The length of the CDR3 is 16 residues. Germline CDR1 reads MNHEY; CDR2 reads SVGAGI. V lost 2 bases, J lost 0 bases, and 13 bases lay in between. The CDR3 protein is CASSYERRGTNYGYTF. The CDR3 DNA reads as TGTGCCAGCAGTTACGAAAGGCGGGGGACTAACTATGGCTACACCTTC.

The V and J genes are TRBV19 and TRBJ2-1; TRBD1 matches at 8 bases. This CDR3 comprises 15 residues. Germline assignment: CDR1 LNHDA and CDR2 SQIVND (reference sequence). V was clipped by 5 bases and J by 3 bases; unmatched bases: 6. The CDR3 DNA reads as TGTGCCAGTAGTGAAGCAGGGGGCCACTACAATGAGCAGTTCTTC. Its translation is CASSEAGGHYNEQFF.

This clone showed up just a few times. The chain is built from TRBV28 and TRBJ1-1, with TRBD1 identical over 7 bases. V lost 5 bases, J lost 8 bases, and 8 bases stayed unmatched. This CDR3 spans 13 amino acids. The germline V gene encodes CDR1 MDHEN and CDR2 SYDVKM. The CDR3 spells CASSPGDREEAFF. CDR3 DNA sequence: TGTGCCAGCAGTCCAGGAGACAGGGAGGAAGCTTTCTTT.

The chain has TRBV10-1 and TRBJ2-3; 7 bases fit TRBD2. J was trimmed by 2 bases and V by 9 bases; bases with no gene match: 11. The CDR3 runs to 15 residues. Per germline, CDR1 WNHNN and CDR2 SYGVQD (reference sequence). CDR3 DNA: TGCGCCAGGGTGGAGGTAGCGGGTTCCACAGATACGCAGTATTTT. It codes for CARVEVAGSTDTQYF.

This CDR3 reads CASSEYSPARTDTQYF. Written as DNA, the CDR3 is TGCGCCAGCAGTGAATACAGCCCGGCCCGCACAGATACGCAGTATTTT. V is TRBV10-1 and J is TRBJ2-3; D is uncertain. CDR1 and CDR2 (germline): WNHNN, SYGVQD (reference sequence). The CDR3 runs to 16 residues. Trimming took 3 bases from V and 1 from J, leaving 14 bases between them.

For the CDR3, the DNA is TGTGCCAGCAGCTACGGACTAGCCCCTACGGGCGAGCAGTTCTTC. As protein: CASSYGLAPTGEQFF. V is TRBV5-5 and J is TRBJ2-1; 8 bases align to TRBD2. Germline V gene lookup returns CDR1 SGHKS and CDR2 YYEKEE (reference sequence). The CDR3 covers 15 residues. The J segment lost 10 bases and the V segment lost 3 bases, leaving 12 bases of the junction unmatched.

The chain combines TRBV28 with TRBJ2-2; D possibly uses TRBD1 or TRBD2 (5 bases each). The V gene lost 11 bases and the J gene lost 3 bases, with 10 bases spanning the gap. The CDR3 length is 12 residues. Germline values: CDR1 MDHEN, CDR2 SYDVKM. CDR3 coding DNA: TGTGCCGGTGGGGGTCACACCGGGGAGCTGTTTTTT. Translating gives CAGGGHTGELFF.